Included here is one T cell receptor (beta chain) sequence, with context. Its target is unknown. The data originate from a study of T cell repertoires and HLA-DP antigens. About the research overall: Average DNA input: about 230 ng for CD137+CD4+ sorts, approximately 1,200 ng pre-culture.

CDR3 length: 16 amino acids. V lost 0 bases and J lost 4, with 17 bases in between. From germline, CDR1 is SGHRS and CDR2 YFSETQ. Amplification used primers for 54 TRBV and 13 TRBJ segments. Clones were read by immunoSEQ multiplex PCR, and TCRdb kept only the in-frame ones, dropping some. This sample has around 100,000 clones, with around 92% found just once. V usage is TRBV5-1 and J usage is TRBJ2-7; D ambiguous. This receptor was obtained from a woman between 18 and 29 years old in good health and CMV-seronegative. The specimen sequenced was CD4+ T cells from PBMCs. CDR3 bases: TGCGCCAGCAGCTTGGAAGGTTGGCGGAACCGTTACGAGCAGTACTTC. Amino acids: CASSLEGWRNRYEQYF.